Presented here are 22 T cell receptor beta chains from one specimen sequenced in a study of blood T cell repertoires in COVID-19. Assay: immunoSEQ multiplex PCR; the TCRdb copy retains only in-frame clones and omits some. The sample lists more than 200,000 clones, around four fifths occurring once. Sequenced input: peripheral blood. These receptors were taken from a woman between 45 and 65 years old with acute or convalescent COVID-19.

This clone appeared a few times. The V and J genes are TRBV10-2 and TRBJ2-3; 10 positions match TRBD2. V was clipped by 3 bases and J by 5 bases; unmatched bases: 5. Germline loops: CDR1 WSHSY, CDR2 SAAADI. The CDR3 covers 15 residues. CDR3 protein: CASSDAASGRDTQYF. The CDR3 DNA reads TGCGCCAGCAGTGACGCGGCTAGCGGGAGAGATACGCAGTATTTT.

The V and J genes are TRBV6-5 and TRBJ1-3, with 9 bases aligning to TRBD1. This CDR3 comprises 14 residues. J was trimmed by 3 bases and V by 6 bases; bases with no gene match: 3. Germline V lookup: CDR1 MNHEY, CDR2 SVGAGI. The CDR3 nucleotides are TGTGCCAGCAGCGGGACAGGGATTGGAAACACCATATATTTT. It yields the protein CASSGTGIGNTIYF.

This chain uses TRBV24-1 with TRBJ2-5; 10 positions match TRBD2. V shed 5 bases and J 4 bases; nucleotides not matched to a gene: 3. Germline CDR1 KGHDR, CDR2 SFDVKD. The CDR3 covers 14 residues. Here the CDR3 reads CATSAGTSVETQYF. The CDR3 nucleotides read TGTGCCACCAGTGCCGGGACTAGCGTAGAGACCCAGTACTTC.

The chain has TRBV11-2 and TRBJ2-7; tentatively, D is TRBD2 (6 bases). V shed 5 bases and J shed 3 bases, with 20 bases lying between them. The CDR3 is 16 residues long. CDR1 is SGHAT and CDR2 is FQNNGV in the germline V gene. This CDR3 reads CASSPVWGVLNYEQYF. Here the CDR3 DNA reads TGTGCCAGCAGCCCGGTTTGGGGGGTCCTCAACTACGAGCAGTACTTC.

The rearrangement uses TRBV10-3 and TRBJ2-3, with 10 bases that match TRBD1. V lost 7 bases and J lost 3; bases outside the gene matches: 4. Germline V lookup: CDR1 ENHRY, CDR2 SYGVKD. The CDR3 is made up of 14 amino acids. As DNA, the CDR3 is TGTGCCATCAAGCGGGGACAGGGGACAGATACGCAGTATTTT. This codes for CAIKRGQGTDTQYF.

The CDR3 DNA reads TGCAGCGTTGAAGAGGGACAGGAGTACTTC. It is translated as CSVEEGQEYF. This chain uses TRBV29-1 with TRBJ2-7; 8 bases align to TRBD1. The V segment lost 0 bases and the J segment 11 bases; nucleotides outside the gene matches: 0. The CDR3 is 10 amino acids. The germline V gene encodes CDR1 SQVTM and CDR2 ANQGSEA.

The chain links TRBV3-1 (or the pseudogene TRBV3-2) to TRBJ2-1, with D possibly being TRBD2 (5 bases). V shed 0 bases and J shed 9 bases, with 12 bases lying between them. CDR3 length: 14 residues. Germline V gene data show CDR1 as LGHDT and CDR2 as YNNKEL (reference sequence). The CDR3 DNA reads TGTGCCAGCAGCCAAGATCAGGACTCCGGTGAGCAGTTCTTC. It translates to CASSQDQDSGEQFF.

The chain employs TRBV7-2 and TRBJ2-1, with 7 positions matching TRBD2. Looked up from germline, CDR1 is SGHTA and CDR2 is FQGNSA. CDR3 size: 15 residues. V shed 3 bases and J 9 bases; nucleotides not matched to a gene: 11. The CDR3 region has the DNA TGTGCCAGCAGCTTTCGCGGGAGTAATCCCGGTGAGCAGTTCTTC. It specifies CASSFRGSNPGEQFF.

This chain joins TRBV18 and TRBJ1-2; possibly TRBD1 for D (6 bases). Per germline, CDR1 KGHSH and CDR2 LQKENI. The V and J ends lost 3 bases and 4 bases respectively, with 9 bases between them. The CDR3 loop spans 13 amino acids. DNA for the CDR3: TGTGCCAGCTCACCGACGGACAGCTATGGCTACACCTTC. Protein sequence: CASSPTDSYGYTF.

This clone was recorded at least ten times. J is TRBJ2-1 and V is TRBV2; 9 bases match TRBD2. Unmatched junction bases numbered 11, after V lost 6 bases and J lost 8 bases. Germline V gene data show CDR1 as SNHLY and CDR2 as FYNNEI. The CDR3 runs to 15 residues. The CDR3 DNA reads TGTGCCAGCAGCCCCAGCGGGAGGCCCGAGGATGAGCAGTTCTTC. Residues: CASSPSGRPEDEQFF.

The chain links TRBV28 to TRBJ1-1, with D unresolved. This CDR3 contains 11 residues. From germline, CDR1 is MDHEN and CDR2 SYDVKM. V shed 5 bases and J shed 3 bases, with 4 bases lying between them. The CDR3 sequence is CASSEYTEAFF. Here the CDR3 DNA reads TGTGCCAGCAGTGAGTACACTGAAGCTTTCTTT.

As to this clone: The junction departs from the called germline gene at one end, perhaps through a read error. CDR3 loop: CASSLWPTGSGTRELFF. CDR3 DNA sequence: TGTGCCAGCAGCTTGTGGCCGACAGGGTCGGGCACCCGGGAGCTGTTTTTT. J is TRBJ2-2 and V is TRBV5-5; TRBD1 matches at 7 bases. In germline, CDR1 is SGHKS, CDR2 YYEKEE (reference sequence). This CDR3 is 17 amino acids long.

CDR3 region: CASSTPSGRTDTQYF. The CDR3 region has the DNA TGTGCCAGCAGTACCCCTAGCGGGAGGACAGATACGCAGTATTTT. The chain joins TRBV28 to TRBJ2-3; TRBD2 matches at 11 bases. Trimming removed 5 bases from V and 3 bases from J; junction bases left unmatched: 4. This CDR3 comprises 15 residues. The germline gives CDR1 MDHEN, CDR2 SYDVKM.

Notes on this clone: Other DNA sequences within the sample encode an identical CDR3. V is TRBV5-1 and J is TRBJ2-5, with D possibly being TRBD2 (6 bases). V shed 5 bases and J shed 0 bases, with 8 bases lying between them. Germline V gives CDR1 SGHRS, CDR2 YFSETQ. The CDR3 is 13 amino acids. CDR3 coding DNA: TGCGCCAGCAGGCGGACTAACCAAGAGACCCAGTACTTC. It specifies CASRRTNQETQYF.

The chain links TRBV27 to TRBJ2-1; 11 nucleotides agree with TRBD2. CDR3 length equals 15 residues. V was pared by 3 bases and J by 3 bases, with 1 base of the junction left unmatched. The germline gives CDR1 MNHEY, CDR2 SMNVEV (reference sequence). CDR3 residues: CASSFLAGGYNEQFF. Written as DNA, the CDR3 is TGTGCCAGCAGTTTCCTAGCGGGAGGCTACAATGAGCAGTTCTTC.

The V call is TRBV14, the J call TRBJ2-1; TRBD2 agrees at 11 bases. The CDR3 loop spans 16 amino acids. The germline CDR1 and CDR2 sequences are SGHDN and FVKESK. V shed 4 bases, J shed 4 bases, and the junction held 6 bases outside the gene matches. CDR3 residues: CASSPLAGERYNEQFF. The CDR3 DNA is TGTGCCAGCAGCCCACTAGCGGGAGAGAGGTACAATGAGCAGTTCTTC.

The chain employs TRBV27 and TRBJ2-7, with 10 bases aligning to TRBD1. V trimming: 0 bases; J trimming: 2 bases; junction bases outside the gene matches: 13. This CDR3 region has 19 residues. Germline values: CDR1 MNHEY, CDR2 SMNVEV (reference sequence). As DNA, the CDR3 is TGTGCCAGCAGTTTATCTAGTCCTTTGGGGGGACAGGGGACCTACGAGCAGTACTTC. Amino acid sequence: CASSLSSPLGGQGTYEQYF.

This clone was picked up one time. The J gene is TRBJ2-3, the V gene TRBV28; 13 bases line up with TRBD2. The CDR3 has 15 amino acids. In germline, CDR1 is MDHEN, CDR2 SYDVKM. V lost 7 bases to trimming and J lost 6 bases; unmatched junction nucleotides: 7. The CDR3 loop is CASTGGLAGMDTQYF. As DNA, the CDR3 is TGTGCCAGCACCGGGGGACTAGCGGGAATGGATACGCAGTATTTT.

The chain carries TRBV5-5 and TRBJ1-3; 8 bases line up with TRBD1. J gave up 1 base and V 7 bases, and 10 bases lay outside the gene matches. Germline V CDR1 and CDR2: SGHKS, YYEKEE (reference sequence). The CDR3 length is 16 residues. The DNA for the CDR3 is TGTGCCAGCTTTCAAAGGGACAGGAGGTCTGGAAACACCATATATTTT. This translates into CASFQRDRRSGNTIYF.

This clone was seen a single time. The V gene is TRBV7-9, the J gene TRBJ2-3; 8 bases line up with TRBD2. J lost 2 bases, V lost 4 bases, and 11 bases had no gene match. Per germline, CDR1 SEHNR and CDR2 FQNEAQ (reference sequence). CDR3 length: 17 residues. The CDR3 protein is CASSSRRSSGYTDTQYF. In DNA form, the CDR3 reads TGTGCCAGCAGCTCTCGGCGGTCTAGCGGGTACACAGATACGCAGTATTTT.

The chain recombines TRBV12-5 with TRBJ2-6; D ambiguous. This CDR3 has 14 residues. The germline V gene has CDR1 LGHNT and CDR2 FRNRAP. Deletions cut 9 bases from V and 3 bases from J, with 12 bases between. The CDR3 sequence: CASLSSGGANVLTF. The DNA for the CDR3 is TGTGCTAGCCTATCATCCGGTGGGGCCAACGTCCTGACTTTC.

The genes are TRBV2 and TRBJ2-7; 7 positions match TRBD2. This CDR3 region has 12 residues. Germline CDR1 is SNHLY and CDR2 is FYNNEI. The junction had 1 base not matched to a gene; V was cut back by 8 bases and J by 0 bases. CDR3: CASGGSSYEQYF. DNA of the CDR3: TGTGCCAGCGGCGGGAGCTCCTACGAGCAGTACTTC.